A single sample is the source of the 23 T cell receptor beta chains below, sequenced in a study of blood T cell repertoires in COVID-19. The method was immunoSEQ multiplex PCR; TCRdb's version includes in-frame clones alone and lacks a portion of them. The data hold some 150,000 clones, with 84% observed a single time. The sample consisted of peripheral blood. The source of these receptors is a woman aged 80 or over in a cohort sampled during active or convalescent COVID-19.

The chain has TRBV19 and TRBJ2-5; 13 bases agree with TRBD2. Trimming at V came to 10 bases and at J to 5 bases, leaving 7 bases not matched to a gene. The CDR3 totals 14 residues. CDR1 and CDR2 from the germline V gene are LNHDA and SQIVND (reference sequence). The CDR3 protein is CATRTSGGRETQYF. Here the CDR3 DNA reads TGTGCCACCCGGACTAGCGGGGGTAGGGAGACCCAGTACTTC.

V gene TRBV3-1 (or the pseudogene TRBV3-2) combines with J gene TRBJ1-1, with 8 bases aligning to TRBD1. J gave up 5 bases and V 6 bases, and 8 bases lay outside the gene matches. The germline gives CDR1 LGHDT, CDR2 YNNKEL (reference sequence). The CDR3 runs to 14 residues. The CDR3 sequence is CASRSDRGRTEAFF. CDR3 coding DNA: TGTGCCAGCAGATCAGACAGGGGTAGAACTGAAGCTTTCTTT.

With respect to this clone: This sample includes further DNA sequences coding for the same CDR3. The chain is built from TRBV27 and TRBJ1-2, with no clear D. From germline, CDR1 is MNHEY and CDR2 SMNVEV (reference sequence). V was clipped by 2 bases and J by 2 bases, with 6 bases between them. This CDR3 has 13 amino acids. CDR3 sequence reads: CASSLRENYGYTF. The CDR3 DNA follows: TGTGCCAGCAGTTTAAGGGAGAACTATGGCTACACCTTC.

The rearrangement links TRBV4-1 to TRBJ1-2; D is unresolved. CDR3 length: 15 residues. Trimming cost V 8 bases and J 1 base, with 17 bases left between them. CDR1 and CDR2 (germline): MGHRA, YSYEKL. The CDR3 bases are TGCGCCAGCGCCGCAATAACGGGGATTAACTATGGCTACACCTTC. It yields the protein CASAAITGINYGYTF.

The rearrangement links TRBV4-1 to TRBJ1-2, with TRBD1 identical over 7 bases. Germline V CDR1 and CDR2: MGHRA, YSYEKL. The CDR3 runs 18 residues. V shed 4 bases, J shed 6 bases, and the junction held 20 bases outside the gene matches. Written as DNA, the CDR3 is TGCGCCAGCAGCCCAACCCCTATTTTCACAGGGGAGGTCGATGGCTACACCTTC. Protein product: CASSPTPIFTGEVDGYTF.

A few counts support this clone. The rearrangement links TRBV4-1 to TRBJ2-1, with TRBD2 matching 7 bases. Germline loops: CDR1 MGHRA, CDR2 YSYEKL. The CDR3 loop spans 17 amino acids. V dropped 4 bases and J dropped 3; count of bases not matched to a gene: 12. CDR3 amino acids: CASSLVMTGGRYNEQFF. CDR3 bases: TGCGCCAGCAGCCTGGTAATGACGGGGGGACGCTACAATGAGCAGTTCTTC.

V and J are TRBV7-3 and TRBJ2-1; D is undetermined. Germline CDR1 and CDR2: SGHTA and FQGTGA. There are 15 residues in the CDR3. V dropped 6 bases and J dropped 0 bases, with 12 bases sitting between them. The CDR3 spells CASSAGRSSYNEQFF. DNA of the CDR3: TGTGCCAGCAGTGCAGGTCGAAGCTCCTACAATGAGCAGTTCTTC.

The chain carries TRBV3-1 (or the pseudogene TRBV3-2) and TRBJ1-1; D is unclear. V was shortened by 1 base and J by 1 base, with 7 bases between the two germline ends. CDR1 and CDR2 (germline): LGHDT, YNNKEL (reference sequence). This CDR3 is 14 amino acids long. The CDR3 loop is CASSQVSSNTEAFF. In DNA, the CDR3 is TGTGCCAGCAGCCAAGTTTCATCGAACACTGAAGCTTTCTTT.

The chain recombines TRBV20-1 with TRBJ2-3, with D unclear. The germline V gene encodes CDR1 DFQATT and CDR2 SNEGSKA (reference sequence). The CDR3 runs 11 residues. CDR3 DNA sequence: TGCAGCCTAAGAATCACAGATACGCAGTATTTT. Its translation is CSLRITDTQYF.

This sequence joins TRBV5-1 and TRBJ1-6; D remains ambiguous. V was trimmed by 0 bases and J by 5 bases, leaving 6 bases between them. CDR1 and CDR2 (germline): SGHRS, YFSETQ. This CDR3 has 14 amino acids. The DNA of the CDR3 is TGCGCCAGCAGCTTGGACATCAATAATTCACCCCTCCACTTT. Its protein is CASSLDINNSPLHF.

The chain employs TRBV18 and TRBJ2-7; D not certain. Germline V lookup: CDR1 KGHSH, CDR2 LQKENI. The CDR3 extends over 13 amino acids. Trimming left V 0 bases short and J 6 bases short, with 9 bases between. The CDR3 coding sequence is TGTGCCAGCTCACCACCATCAGGCCTCGAGCAGTACGTC. Its protein product is CASSPPSGLEQYV.

The gene calls are TRBV7-3 and TRBJ2-1; no firm D call. The CDR3 loop spans 12 amino acids. Trimming stripped 3 bases from V and 7 bases from J, with 7 bases between. Looked up from germline, CDR1 is SGHTA and CDR2 is FQGTGA. The CDR3 DNA sequence: TGTGCCAGCAGCTTTTACGGGAATGAGCAGTTCTTC. Translation: CASSFYGNEQFF.

V gene TRBV14 combines with J gene TRBJ2-1, with TRBD2 matching 8 bases. Germline lookup yields CDR1 SGHDN and CDR2 FVKESK. After removal of 4 bases from V and 3 bases from J, the junction contained 5 bases not matched to a gene. This CDR3 contains 15 residues. The CDR3 region has the DNA TGTGCCAGCAGCCCAGGACTAGCTATCTACAATGAGCAGTTCTTC. Protein sequence: CASSPGLAIYNEQFF.

V is TRBV19 and J is TRBJ2-1; TRBD1 agrees at 10 bases. CDR1 and CDR2 from the germline V gene are LNHDA and SQIVND (reference sequence). The CDR3 runs 15 residues. The V and J ends lost 6 bases and 5 bases, in that order; junction bases with no gene match: 7. The CDR3 region is CASSKGQGRHNEQFF. The CDR3 DNA follows: TGTGCCAGTAGCAAGGGACAGGGGCGTCACAATGAGCAGTTCTTC. Supplemented by reference TRBV19 and TRBJ2-1, the full variable domain reads DGGITQSPKYLFRKEGQNVTLSCEQNLNHDAMYWYRQDPGQGLRLIYYSQIVNDFQKGDIAEGYSVSREKKESFPLTVTSAQKNPTAFYLCASSKGQGRHNEQFFGPGTRLTVL.

V gene TRBV19 combines with J gene TRBJ1-5; tentatively, D is TRBD1 (6 bases). Germline assignment: CDR1 LNHDA and CDR2 SQIVND (reference sequence). V gave up 5 bases and J gave up 4 bases, with 18 bases separating them. The CDR3 length is 16 residues. In DNA form, the CDR3 reads TGTGCCAGTAGTCTCGCCCCGACAGGAGCAAATCAGCCCCAGCATTTT. Translating gives CASSLAPTGANQPQHF.

This rearrangement joins TRBV3-1 (or the pseudogene TRBV3-2) to TRBJ2-7; TRBD1 is a possible D gene (6 bases). CDR3 length: 15 residues. V was trimmed by 3 bases and J by 2 bases, leaving 14 bases between them. In germline, CDR1 is LGHDT, CDR2 YNNKEL (reference sequence). CDR3 coding DNA: TGTGCCAGCAGCCACACGGCCGGGACAACCTACGAGCAGTACTTC. Its protein is CASSHTAGTTYEQYF.

The chain joins TRBV5-1 to TRBJ2-7, with TRBD2 as a possible D gene (6 bases). V lost 3 bases and J 0 bases, leaving 13 bases between the germline ends. The CDR3 is 15 amino acids. In germline, CDR1 is SGHRS, CDR2 YFSETQ. CDR3: CASSWTGTASYEQYV. The CDR3 coding sequence is TGCGCCAGCAGCTGGACCGGGACTGCCTCCTACGAGCAGTACGTC.

The V gene is TRBV7-9, the J gene TRBJ2-3, with 8 bases matching TRBD2. The CDR3 covers 14 residues. The junction had 5 bases not matched to a gene; V was cut back by 8 bases and J by 1 base. Germline V CDR1 and CDR2: SEHNR, FQNEAQ (reference sequence). CDR3 DNA sequence: TGTGCCAGCGGGGCACTAGCGGGCACAGATACGCAGTATTTT. This translates into CASGALAGTDTQYF.

The V gene is TRBV6-5, the J gene TRBJ2-2; 9 nucleotides match TRBD1. Germline values: CDR1 MNHEY, CDR2 SVGAGI. The ends lost 6 bases at V and 3 bases at J; junction bases unmatched: 2. CDR3 length equals 14 residues. The CDR3 nucleotides read TGTGCCAGCAGAGGACAGGGGTACACCGGGGAGCTGTTTTTT. Its translation: CASRGQGYTGELFF.

The rearrangement links TRBV2 to TRBJ2-3; no clear D. The V gene's germline CDR1 is SNHLY and CDR2 FYNNEI. The V and J ends lost 4 bases and 3 bases respectively, with 8 bases between them. The CDR3 has 13 residues. The CDR3 sequence: CASSGIRTDTQYF. The CDR3 bases are TGTGCCAGCAGTGGGATCAGGACAGATACGCAGTATTTT.

A single count supports this clone. J is TRBJ2-3 and V is TRBV7-2; 8 bases are shared with TRBD2. Unmatched junction bases numbered 11, after V lost 5 bases and J lost 7 bases. CDR3 size: 15 residues. Germline CDR1 reads SGHTA; CDR2 reads FQGNSA. The DNA of the CDR3 is TGTGCCAGCAGCCCCAATAGCGGGGTGGCATATACGCAGTATTTT. As protein: CASSPNSGVAYTQYF.

This chain links TRBV5-1 with TRBJ2-5; 8 bases agree with TRBD2. Germline values: CDR1 SGHRS, CDR2 YFSETQ. After removal of 4 bases from V and 2 bases from J, the junction contained 4 bases not matched to a gene. This CDR3 spans 14 amino acids. This CDR3 is CASSPGGAQETQYF. The CDR3 DNA reads TGCGCCAGCAGCCCCGGGGGGGCGCAAGAGACCCAGTACTTC.

This chain links TRBV2 with TRBJ2-1; D is possibly TRBD1 (6 bases). The CDR3 covers 13 residues. The V end lost 7 bases, the J end lost 5 bases, and 12 bases lay between the germline ends. Germline V gene lookup returns CDR1 SNHLY and CDR2 FYNNEI. CDR3 bases: TGTGCCAGCACTCTGGACAGAAACAATGAGCAGTTCTTC. Translation gives CASTLDRNNEQFF. The variable domain in full, with the rest retrieved from reference TRBV2 and TRBJ2-1, is EPEVTQTPSHQVTQMGQEVILRCVPISNHLYFYWYRQILGQKVEFLVSFYNNEISEKSEIFDDQFSVERPDGSNFTLKIRSTKLEDSAMYFCASTLDRNNEQFFGPGTRLTVL.